What follows are 12 T cell receptor beta chains derived from one specimen sequenced in a study of Ad26.COV2.S vaccination and SARS-CoV-2 variants. The protocol was immunoSEQ multiplex PCR, while the TCRdb copy is restricted to in-frame clones and leaves out a portion. Here the sample spans a few hundred thousand clones, around four fifths being singletons. Treatment denoted: around 19 received Ad26.COV2.S at low or high dose, single or two shots; roughly five received placebo; per-sample allocation not given. Sampling was done on day 63 after the first vaccine or placebo injection. Sequenced material: peripheral blood, taken in a trial of Ad26.COV2.S vaccine versus placebo. Source of these receptors: a person aged 18-65 years who received the Ad26.COV2.S COVID-19 vaccine or a placebo.

V usage is TRBV11-2 and J usage is TRBJ1-3, with D maybe TRBD1 (5 bases). This CDR3 has 14 residues. V was shortened by 4 bases and J by 1 base, with 8 bases between the two germline ends. CDR1 is SGHAT, CDR2 FQNNGV, per germline. As DNA, the CDR3 is TGTGCCAGCAGCTCCTGGACATCTGGAAACACCATATATTTT. Its translation: CASSSWTSGNTIYF. Based on the CDR3 plus reference TRBV11-2 and TRBJ1-3, the full variable domain is EAGVAQSPRYKIIEKRQSVAFWCNPISGHATLYWYQQILGQGPKLLIQFQNNGVVDDSQLPKDRFSAERLKGVDSTLKIQPAKLEDSAVYLCASSSWTSGNTIYFGEGSWLTVV.

The J gene is TRBJ1-6, the V gene TRBV11-1, with TRBD1 as a possible D gene (6 bases). This CDR3 is 12 amino acids long. CDR1 is SGHAT, CDR2 FQDESV, per germline (reference sequence). V lost 2 bases to trimming and J lost 15 bases, with 11 bases between them. CDR3 coding DNA: TGTGCCAGCAGCTTAATGGGACACGGCCTCCACTTT. Protein product: CASSLMGHGLHF.

This chain links TRBV11-2 with TRBJ2-7; the D is unclear. The CDR3 covers 12 residues. Germline assignment: CDR1 SGHAT and CDR2 FQNNGV. The germline V and J ends were trimmed by 4 bases and 1 base, with 5 bases remaining between them. CDR3 in amino acids: CASSSISYEQYF. CDR3 nucleotide sequence: TGTGCCAGCAGCTCAATATCCTACGAGCAGTACTTC.

The chain uses TRBV7-2 and TRBJ2-5; tentatively, D is TRBD1 or TRBD2 (5 bases each). Germline CDR1 SGHTA, CDR2 FQGNSA. This CDR3 has 16 amino acids. Trimming removed 1 base from V and 4 bases from J, with 16 bases in between. The CDR3 spells CASSLVVVGEGETQYF. The CDR3 DNA reads TGTGCCAGCAGCTTAGTAGTCGTGGGGGAAGGAGAGACCCAGTACTTC.

The chain has TRBV19 and TRBJ1-2; 8 bases are a match to TRBD1. Germline CDR1 is LNHDA and CDR2 is SQIVND (reference sequence). This CDR3 is built from 14 residues. V trimming: 7 bases; J trimming: 4 bases; junction bases outside the gene matches: 8. The CDR3: CASTMTGAGYGYTF. CDR3 in DNA: TGTGCCAGTACCATGACAGGGGCTGGCTATGGCTACACCTTC. Filled out from reference TRBV19 and TRBJ1-2, the complete variable domain reads DGGITQSPKYLFRKEGQNVTLSCEQNLNHDAMYWYRQDPGQGLRLIYYSQIVNDFQKGDIAEGYSVSREKKESFPLTVTSAQKNPTAFYLCASTMTGAGYGYTFGSGTRLTVV.

This clone appeared once. The rearrangement uses TRBV7-2 and TRBJ1-1; 9 bases are a match to TRBD1. The CDR3 is 13 residues long. J lost 5 bases, V lost 5 bases, and 3 bases had no gene match. Germline lookup yields CDR1 SGHTA and CDR2 FQGNSA. CDR3 loop: CASSQGQGTEAFF. The CDR3 bases are TGTGCCAGCAGCCAGGGACAGGGAACTGAAGCTTTCTTT.

The J gene is TRBJ2-5, the V gene TRBV18, with TRBD1 identical over 9 bases. The V gene's germline CDR1 is KGHSH and CDR2 LQKENI. J was trimmed by 5 bases and V by 6 bases; bases with no gene match: 7. There are 14 residues in the CDR3. CDR3 sequence: CASSQQGAGETQYF. CDR3 coding DNA: TGTGCCAGCTCTCAACAGGGGGCAGGGGAGACCCAGTACTTC.

The gene calls are TRBV5-8 and TRBJ1-5, with TRBD1 identical over 10 bases. Germline V CDR1 and CDR2: SGHTS, YDEGEE. This CDR3 is built from 16 residues. V dropped 0 bases and J dropped 3; count of bases not matched to a gene: 3. The CDR3 loop reads CASSLGTGGYNQPQHF. CDR3 sequence (DNA): TGTGCCAGCAGCTTGGGGACAGGGGGTTACAATCAGCCCCAGCATTTT.

The V and J genes are TRBV6-5 and TRBJ2-5; 8 bases map to TRBD2. Germline lookup yields CDR1 MNHEY and CDR2 SVGAGI. The CDR3 runs to 15 residues. The junction had 7 bases not matched to a gene; V was cut back by 2 bases and J by 5 bases. The chain's CDR3 is CASSYRPGGPETQYF. As DNA, the CDR3 is TGTGCCAGCAGTTACCGCCCGGGAGGGCCGGAGACCCAGTACTTC.

This clone was observed a single time. This chain uses TRBV9 with TRBJ2-1, with TRBD2 matching 7 bases. Per germline, CDR1 SGDLS and CDR2 YYNGEE. The CDR3 extends over 14 amino acids. V lost 0 bases and J lost 5; bases outside the gene matches: 2. CDR3: CASSVGGSHNEQFF. CDR3 DNA sequence: TGTGCCAGCAGCGTAGGCGGGAGTCACAATGAGCAGTTCTTC.

The count of this clone is one. The rearrangement links TRBV7-9 to TRBJ2-5; tentative D call: TRBD2 (6 bases). In germline, CDR1 is SEHNR, CDR2 FQNEAQ (reference sequence). V lost 1 base to trimming and J lost 5 bases, with 26 bases between them. CDR3 length: 19 residues. The CDR3 spells CASSLGVITGVRGVETQYF. The DNA of the CDR3 is TGTGCCAGCAGCTTAGGGGTGATTACGGGAGTTAGGGGTGTTGAGACCCAGTACTTC.

The chain carries TRBV5-1 and TRBJ1-1; D may be TRBD1 (5 bases). Germline loops: CDR1 SGHRS, CDR2 YFSETQ. V was clipped by 1 base and J by 4 bases, with 14 bases between them. The CDR3 is 15 amino acids. CDR3 protein: CASSLSGTYSTEAFF. CDR3 coding DNA: TGCGCCAGCAGCTTGAGCGGGACCTATAGCACTGAAGCTTTCTTT. The variable domain in full, with the rest retrieved from reference TRBV5-1 and TRBJ1-1, is KAGVTQTPRYLIKTRGQQVTLSCSPISGHRSVSWYQQTPGQGLQFLFEYFSETQRNKGNFPGRFSGRQFSNSRSEMNVSTLELGDSALYLCASSLSGTYSTEAFFGQGTRLTVV.